The 26 T cell receptor beta chains below all came from one sample that was sequenced in a study of spatial heterogeneity in lung cancer. Study conclusions and caveats: Tumors with more nonsynonymous mutations had more expanded intratumoral alpha and beta TCRs.

As for time point: sample taken at primary tumor resection. These receptors have no identified antigens. TCRdb reprocessed the 5' RACE reads via MiXCR and lists one record per CDR3 protein. The data show approximately 4,000 distinct CDR3 sequences, with roughly a third seen just once and about 25% held by the top ten. The sample was lung tumor tissue, taken at surgery. The receptors originated from a male donor with early-stage non-small cell lung cancer.

This clonotype has at least ten counts. J is TRBJ1-6 and V is TRBV11-1; D perhaps matches TRBD1 (5 bases). The CDR3 is 16 residues long. Germline V gene sequence: CDR1 SGHAT, CDR2 FQDESV (reference sequence). Deletions cut 4 bases from V and 13 bases from J, with 23 bases between. CDR3 sequence: CASSSPTGTGTTPLHF. CDR3 sequence (DNA): TGTGCCAGCAGCTCTCCAACCGGGACGGGGACGACGCCCCTCCACTTT.

The V call is TRBV7-2, the J call TRBJ2-1, with 14 positions matching TRBD2. The CDR3 spans 17 residues. Trimming at V came to 3 bases and at J to 7 bases, leaving 8 bases not matched to a gene. CDR1 is SGHTA and CDR2 is FQGNSA in the germline V gene. The CDR3 nucleotides are TGTGCCAGCAGCTTGCCTCCGGGACTAGCGGGAGATAATGAGCAGTTCTTC. Residues: CASSLPPGLAGDNEQFF.

Comment on this clonotype: One end of the junction varies from germline; a read error may be responsible. The V gene is TRBV12-3 or TRBV12-4, the J gene TRBJ2-7, with 10 bases matching TRBD2. The CDR3 runs to 12 residues. This CDR3 reads CASSSSGSELCF. DNA of the CDR3: TGTGCCAGCAGTTCTAGCGGGAGCGAGCTGTGCTTC.

The rearrangement links TRBV6-1 to TRBJ1-6, with D possibly being TRBD1 (5 bases). There are 17 residues in the CDR3. Germline V gene lookup returns CDR1 MNHNS and CDR2 SASEGT. The V and J ends lost 6 bases and 0 bases respectively, with 15 bases between them. DNA for the CDR3: TGTGCCAGCAGGACGCCCGGGGGGAGCTCCTATAATTCACCCCTCCACTTT. Amino acid sequence: CASRTPGGSSYNSPLHF.

By its share, this clonotype is large. The gene calls are TRBV12-3 or TRBV12-4 and TRBJ2-3; unclear D gene. This CDR3 has 12 amino acids. V was pared by 3 bases and J by 5 bases, with 6 bases between. The CDR3 nucleotides are TGTGCCAGCAGTTTTGTTGAAGATACGCAGTATTTT. It translates to CASSFVEDTQYF.

This clonotype has a handful of counts. The chain is built from TRBV6-5 and TRBJ1-2; D is possibly TRBD1 (6 bases). Trimming took off 6 bases at V and 0 bases at J, with 17 bases between the two ends. This CDR3 has 16 amino acids. The germline gives CDR1 MNHEY, CDR2 SVGAGI. CDR3 bases: TGTGCCAGCAGCCGCTCTAGGGGGGGAGCTAACTATGGCTACACCTTC. Its protein product is CASSRSRGGANYGYTF.

This clonotype is classed as medium-sized (0.01 to 0.1%). This chain connects TRBV5-1 to TRBJ2-3; 9 bases fit TRBD1. Germline V lookup: CDR1 SGHRS, CDR2 YFSETQ. This CDR3 has 17 amino acids. With 4 bases clipped from V and 5 bases from J, the junction kept 14 bases outside the gene matches. As DNA, the CDR3 is TGCGCCAGCAGCCGGACAGGGGCAGGGGTCGGCGAAGATACGCAGTATTTT. This sequence encodes CASSRTGAGVGEDTQYF.

This clonotype is termed medium-sized. This chain connects TRBV10-3 to TRBJ2-3; D unclear. CDR3 length: 11 amino acids. V dropped 4 bases and J dropped 5 bases, with 4 bases sitting between them. In germline, CDR1 is ENHRY, CDR2 SYGVKD. Here the CDR3 reads CAISVGDTQYF. The DNA of the CDR3 is TGTGCCATCAGTGTAGGAGATACGCAGTATTTT.

The sample holds a few counts of this clonotype. The rearrangement joins TRBV7-8 to TRBJ2-1; no firm D call. This CDR3 spans 16 amino acids. Trimming left V 1 base short and J 0 bases short, with 10 bases between. Germline V gives CDR1 SGHVS, CDR2 FQNEAQ. CDR3 amino acids: CASSLEGSDSYNEQFF. In DNA form, the CDR3 reads TGTGCCAGCAGCTTAGAAGGCTCCGACTCCTACAATGAGCAGTTCTTC. Full variable domain (remainder filled in from reference TRBV7-8 and TRBJ2-1): GAGVSQSPRYKVAKRGQDVALRCDPISGHVSLFWYQQALGQGPEFLTYFQNEAQLDKSGLPSDRFFAERPEGSVSTLKIQRTQQEDSAVYLCASSLEGSDSYNEQFFGPGTRLTVL.

The chain recombines TRBV10-3 with TRBJ2-3; TRBD2 aligns across 7 bases. This CDR3 region has 16 residues. Germline CDR1 ENHRY, CDR2 SYGVKD. Trimming cost V 3 bases and J 1 base; bases outside gene matches: 7. The CDR3 region is CAISELAGRGTDTQYF. Here the CDR3 DNA reads TGTGCCATCAGTGAATTGGCGGGGAGGGGCACAGATACGCAGTATTTT.

This clonotype was counted between two and nine times. The chain is built from TRBV9 and TRBJ2-7; the D is unclear. CDR3 size: 13 residues. The V end was cut by 0 bases, the J end by 3 bases, with 7 bases between. From germline, CDR1 is SGDLS and CDR2 YYNGEE. The CDR3 sequence: CASSVGDNYEQYF. Written as DNA, the CDR3 is TGTGCCAGCAGCGTAGGAGACAACTACGAGCAGTACTTC.

This clonotype was picked up a small number of times. The chain couples TRBV4-1 to TRBJ2-2; 8 positions agree with TRBD2. Trimming at V came to 0 bases and at J to 0 bases, leaving 15 bases not matched to a gene. The germline gives CDR1 MGHRA, CDR2 YSYEKL. The CDR3 has 21 residues. The CDR3 nucleotides are TGCGCCAGCAGCCAAGAGGCCCAGGGGCTAGCGGGCCAGCCGAACACCGGGGAGCTGTTTTTT. Translated: CASSQEAQGLAGQPNTGELFF.

The V call is TRBV7-2, the J call TRBJ2-3; D is unclear. V lost 5 bases to trimming and J lost 7 bases, with 7 bases between them. This CDR3 contains 11 residues. Germline-derived CDR1 and CDR2 are SGHTA and FQGNSA. The CDR3 region is CASSVFHTQYF. The CDR3 DNA is TGTGCCAGCAGCGTCTTTCATACGCAGTATTTT.

V gene TRBV5-8 combines with J gene TRBJ2-3; perhaps TRBD1 as D (6 bases). This CDR3 region has 13 residues. V was cut by 1 base and J by 9 bases, with 12 bases left in between. In germline, CDR1 is SGHTS, CDR2 YDEGEE. The CDR3 sequence is CASSLSGRGTQYF. The CDR3 DNA reads as TGTGCCAGCAGCTTGAGTGGCAGGGGAACGCAGTATTTT.

In its sample, this clonotype is medium-sized. The chain has TRBV29-1 and TRBJ2-3; D possibly corresponds to TRBD2 (7 bases). Deletions cut 5 bases from V and 4 bases from J, with 16 bases between. The CDR3 sequence is 14 residues long. The germline CDR1 and CDR2 sequences are SQVTM and ANQGSEA. Here the CDR3 DNA reads TGCAGCGTTATTCCAGGGAGGGGGTCAGATACGCAGTATTTT. Translated, it gives CSVIPGRGSDTQYF.

This clonotype was seen a few times. The rearrangement uses TRBV12-3 or TRBV12-4 and TRBJ2-5, with D unclear. CDR3 length: 14 residues. The V and J ends lost 3 bases and 2 bases respectively, with 10 bases between them. This CDR3 is CASSFVGPQETQYF. Here the CDR3 DNA reads TGTGCCAGCAGTTTTGTTGGGCCACAAGAGACCCAGTACTTC.

The chain carries TRBV27 and TRBJ1-1, with TRBD1 matching over 7 bases. The ends lost 6 bases at V and 2 bases at J; junction bases unmatched: 3. Germline assignment: CDR1 MNHEY and CDR2 SMNVEV (reference sequence). The CDR3 totals 13 residues. The CDR3 DNA reads TGTGCCAGCAGGGACAGGATTAACACTGAAGCTTTCTTT. This codes for CASRDRINTEAFF.

By sample share, this clonotype is large. The chain joins TRBV6-5 to TRBJ2-5; 7 nucleotides match TRBD2. The CDR3 sequence is 14 residues long. The J segment lost 2 bases and the V segment lost 3 bases, leaving 3 bases of the junction unmatched. From germline, CDR1 is MNHEY and CDR2 SVGAGI. The CDR3 nucleotides are TGTGCCAGCAGTTATAGGCGGGGGCAAGAGACCCAGTACTTC. It specifies CASSYRRGQETQYF.

The chain employs TRBV12-3 or TRBV12-4 and TRBJ2-7, with 9 bases identical to TRBD1. V was clipped by 4 bases and J by 4 bases; unmatched bases: 2. The CDR3 is made up of 13 amino acids. The CDR3 is CASSSGQGYEQYF. As DNA, the CDR3 is TGTGCCAGCAGTTCGGGACAGGGATACGAGCAGTACTTC.

This clonotype was seen a few times. The genes are TRBV20-1 and TRBJ2-3; D gene ambiguous. V was cut by 4 bases and J by 4 bases, with 12 bases left in between. The CDR3 is 13 amino acids. Per germline, CDR1 DFQATT and CDR2 SNEGSKA (reference sequence). In nucleotides, the CDR3 is TGCAGTGCTATAGAAGGGTTGGCAGATACGCAGTATTTT. This codes for CSAIEGLADTQYF.

The CDR3 is CASSPPPVAGSEQFF. The CDR3 region has the DNA TGTGCCAGCAGCCCCCCGCCGGTAGCGGGAAGTGAGCAGTTCTTC. The rearrangement links TRBV7-2 to TRBJ2-1, with 8 bases matching TRBD2. CDR3 length equals 15 residues. V lost 5 bases, J lost 9 bases, and 12 bases stayed unmatched. Germline assignment: CDR1 SGHTA and CDR2 FQGNSA.

This clonotype was counted only a few times. The V gene is TRBV29-1, the J gene TRBJ2-2; 7 nucleotides align to TRBD1. CDR1 SQVTM and CDR2 ANQGSEA come from the germline V gene. V shed 4 bases, J shed 6 bases, and the junction held 8 bases outside the gene matches. The CDR3 runs to 14 residues. The CDR3 protein is CSVGRDRRAGELFF. The CDR3 DNA follows: TGCAGCGTTGGCCGGGACAGACGAGCCGGGGAGCTGTTTTTT.

This sequence joins TRBV21-1 and TRBJ2-3; the table assigns TRBD2, which was not confirmed against the DNA. TRBV21-1 is recorded as a pseudogene. CDR3 length: 17 residues. In DNA form, the CDR3 reads TGTGCCAGCAGCAAACTGACTAGCTCGGGGGGCACAGATACGCAGTATTTT. This encodes CASSKLTSSGGTDTQYF.

A few counts support this clonotype. This chain joins TRBV11-2 and TRBJ2-5; 7 bases match TRBD2. The CDR3 has 15 amino acids. Germline V gene lookup returns CDR1 SGHAT and CDR2 FQNNGV. After removal of 3 bases from V and 5 bases from J, the junction contained 9 bases not matched to a gene. CDR3 bases: TGTGCCAGCAGCTTCGGGACTATCGAGGGGGAGACCCAGTACTTC. Translation gives CASSFGTIEGETQYF.

This sequence joins TRBV29-1 and TRBJ2-5, with D perhaps matching TRBD2 (6 bases). The CDR3 spans 12 residues. The V and J ends lost 3 bases and 5 bases respectively, with 10 bases between them. Germline CDR1 reads SQVTM; CDR2 reads ANQGSEA. The DNA for the CDR3 is TGCAGCGTTGACCAGGGACTTGAGACCCAGTACTTC. Encoded protein: CSVDQGLETQYF.

This sequence joins TRBV7-8 and TRBJ2-1; 8 bases line up with TRBD2. The length of the CDR3 is 16 residues. Germline V gives CDR1 SGHVS, CDR2 FQNEAQ. V was pared by 6 bases and J by 0 bases, with 7 bases of the junction left unmatched. The CDR3: CASSPAAGGSYNEQFF. CDR3 in DNA: TGTGCCAGCAGTCCTGCGGCGGGGGGCTCCTACAATGAGCAGTTCTTC.